The source of this T cell receptor (beta chain) is a study of tumor and adjacent non-tumor tissue in lung cancer. Study findings and constraints: Shorter survival was associated with higher TCR diversity in tumors.

A modified ARM-PCR protocol with three rounds of nested PCR amplified TCRbeta. MiXCR, run by TCRdb on the multiplex PCR reads, gives a single entry per CDR3 protein. The sample lists around 70,000 distinct CDR3 sequences; 60% were seen once. As regards this clonotype: Its matching antigen is unknown. The junction differs from germline at one of its ends, possibly a read error.

No cell sorting was done before RNA was extracted from the tissue. The CDR3 spans 14 residues. Germline V gene sequence: CDR1 MNHNY, CDR2 SVGAGI (reference sequence). Material for sequencing was lung tumor tissue. The clonotype originates from a man aged 50 to 60 with non-small cell lung cancer. The chain combines TRBV6-6 with TRBJ2-7; D remains ambiguous. The CDR3 here is CTSNYDGQDGEQYF. CDR3 coding DNA: TGTACCAGCAATTACGATGGCCAGGATGGCGAGCAGTACTTC.